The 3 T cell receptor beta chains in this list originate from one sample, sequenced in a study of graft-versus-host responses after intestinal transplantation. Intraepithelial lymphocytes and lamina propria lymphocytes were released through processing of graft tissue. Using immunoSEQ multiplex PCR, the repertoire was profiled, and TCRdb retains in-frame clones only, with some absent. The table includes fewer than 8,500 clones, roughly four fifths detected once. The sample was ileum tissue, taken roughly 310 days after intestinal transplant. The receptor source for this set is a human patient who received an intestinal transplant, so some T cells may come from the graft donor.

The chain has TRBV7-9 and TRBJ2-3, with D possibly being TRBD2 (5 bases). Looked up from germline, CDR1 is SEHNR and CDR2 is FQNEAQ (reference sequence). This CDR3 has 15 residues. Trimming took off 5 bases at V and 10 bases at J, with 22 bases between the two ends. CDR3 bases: TGTGCCAGCAGCCGAGTGGTTCTAGCCACAGCGCCGCAGTATTTT. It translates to CASSRVVLATAPQYF.

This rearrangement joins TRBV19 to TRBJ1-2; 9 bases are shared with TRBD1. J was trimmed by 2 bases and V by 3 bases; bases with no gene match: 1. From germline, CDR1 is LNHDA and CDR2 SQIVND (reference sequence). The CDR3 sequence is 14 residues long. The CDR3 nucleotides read TGTGCCAGTAGTATTGGGACAGGGAACTATGGCTACACCTTC. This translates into CASSIGTGNYGYTF.

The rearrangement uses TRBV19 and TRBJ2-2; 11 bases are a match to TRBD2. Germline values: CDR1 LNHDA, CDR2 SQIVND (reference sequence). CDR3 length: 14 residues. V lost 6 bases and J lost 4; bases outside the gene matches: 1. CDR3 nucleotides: TGTGCCAGTAGGGGACTAGCGGCCACCGGGGAGCTGTTTTTT. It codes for CASRGLAATGELFF.